The rows below give T cell receptor beta chains drawn from one sample of a study of metastatic and nonmetastatic thyroid tumors. MiXCR re-clonotyped the PCR reads for TCRdb. This table holds around 20,000 clones, about 23% found once. The sample consisted of blood. The receptors here all came from a male donor with papillary thyroid cancer or a benign thyroid nodule (not recorded which). Some clones in this sample may be carry-over from other donors' samples. CDR3s include the opening cysteine and the closing phenylalanine or tryptophan. The D gene is left open where the match is weak. Size values are once, few and many counts, or a class for expanded clones, and some rows have none.

length	V	size	D	J	CDR3	DNA
13	TRBV5-1	few	TRBD1	TRBJ1-1	CASRIRQGTEAFF	TGCGCCAGCAGGATAAGACAGGGCACTGAAGCTTTCTTT
13	TRBV28	many	-	TRBJ2-2	CASSSEETGELFF	TGTGCCAGCAGTTCCGAGGAAACCGGGGAGCTGTTTTTT
19	TRBV20-1	-	-	TRBJ2-6	CSASPERTVGVSGANVLTF	TGCAGTGCCAGCCCCGAAAGGACAGTGGGCGTCTCTGGGGCCAACGTCCTGACTTTC
16	TRBV14	many	-	TRBJ1-3	CASSQESGLPGNTIYF	TGTGCCAGCAGCCAAGAATCAGGCCTCCCCGGAAACACCATATATTTT
13	TRBV20-1	many	TRBD1	TRBJ2-5	CSARTGWEETQYF	TGCAGTGCTCGGACAGGGTGGGAAGAGACCCAGTACTTC
13	TRBV20-1	-	-	TRBJ2-7	CSARDRLDYEQYF	TGCAGTGCTAGAGATAGACTAGATTACGAGCAGTACTTC
16	TRBV27	few	-	TRBJ1-1	CASSFRNPNAGTEAFF	TGTGCCAGCAGTTTTAGGAATCCCAACGCGGGGACTGAAGCTTTCTTT
12	TRBV28	many	-	TRBJ2-7	CASSSGAYEQYF	TGTGCCAGCAGTTCCGGGGCCTACGAGCAGTACTTC
16	TRBV18	many	-	TRBJ2-3	CASSPGESSFTDTQYF	TGTGCCAGCTCACCCGGCGAATCTTCTTTCACAGATACGCAGTATTTT
12	TRBV7-9	-	-	TRBJ2-7	CASSLIGYEQYF	TGTGCCAGCAGCTTAATTGGGTACGAGCAGTACTTC
14	TRBV12-3/TRBV12-4	-	-	TRBJ1-2	CASSPLEVNYGYTF	TGTGCCAGCAGCCCGCTTGAAGTGAACTATGGCTACACCTTC
12	TRBV20-1	-	-	TRBJ1-1	CSALDLNTEAFF	TGCAGTGCACTGGACTTGAACACTGAAGCTTTCTTT
15	TRBV6-1	-	-	TRBJ1-5	CASSDTSGGHQHQHF	TGTGCCAGCAGTGACACCTCAGGTGGGCATCAGCACCAGCATTTT
13	TRBV11-2	-	-	TRBJ1-1	CASSLGQLTEAFF	TGTGCCAGCAGCTTAGGGCAGCTCACTGAAGCTTTCTTT